This T cell receptor beta chain was captured by sequencing in a study of blood T cells in healthy people across ages. At the level of the study: About one barcoded beta molecule was captured per two T cells (by template switching).

Germline CDR1 SQVTM, CDR2 ANQGSEA. This CDR3 is 15 amino acids long. Comment on this clonotype: A much bigger clone sits one base away, suggesting this may be a read error.

Next came a second PCR, run for about 6 to 11 cycles, which used a sample-barcoded 5' primer along with a J-beta primer mix. Each cDNA molecule carried a tag from a template-switch adaptor that contained 12 random nucleotides. TCRdb independently ran MiXCR on the 5' RACE reads; one entry per CDR3 protein. The sample contains 1.6 million or so distinct CDR3 sequences, roughly 30% of which appear only once. Individuals who donated were healthy Caucasians from Russia aged roughly 6 to 90. Per sample, extraction of total RNA gave at least 6 micrograms in every case. The sequencing input was blood. The V gene is TRBV29-1, the J gene TRBJ2-3, with 10 bases matching TRBD1. The sequence was obtained from a woman in her 30s in good health. Here the CDR3 DNA reads TGCGGCGTTGTCGACAGGGGGCTGCTCACAGATACGCAGTATTTT. Residues: CGVVDRGLLTDTQYF.